A single sample is the source of the 3 T cell receptor beta chains below, sequenced in a study of response to subunit inactivated influenza vaccine. TCRdb passed the RT-PCR reads through MiXCR, listing each CDR3 protein once. The sample includes approximately 300,000 distinct CDR3 sequences, over 20% of them seen just once. The sequencing here drew on PBMCs from blood, taken about 19 months after vaccination. These receptors all come from a man aged 50 to 69 who received an inactivated influenza vaccine.

The chain couples TRBV6-2 or TRBV6-3 to TRBJ1-2; possibly TRBD1 for D (6 bases). With 7 bases removed from V and 4 bases from J, the gap between germline ends came to 10 bases. Germline values: CDR1 MNHEY, CDR2 SVGEGT. The CDR3 is made up of 12 amino acids. In nucleotides, the CDR3 is TGTGCCAGCATCGGGGGCGGCTATGGCTACACCTTC. The encoded protein is CASIGGGYGYTF.

The rearrangement links TRBV12-3 or TRBV12-4 to TRBJ2-2; no reliable D call. This CDR3 is 15 amino acids long. Trimming cost V 2 bases and J 0 bases, with 7 bases left between them. CDR3 sequence (DNA): TGTGCCAGCAGTTTACGGATTGCGAACACCGGGGAGCTGTTTTTT. This gives the protein CASSLRIANTGELFF.

The chain links TRBV9 to TRBJ2-1, with D perhaps TRBD1 or TRBD2 (5 bases each). The CDR3 consists of 16 residues. Germline V gene lookup returns CDR1 SGDLS and CDR2 YYNGEE. V lost 3 bases, J lost 0 bases, and 13 bases lay in between. The CDR3 loop reads CASSGQSSVSYNEQFF. The CDR3 DNA reads TGTGCCAGCAGCGGACAGAGTAGCGTCTCCTACAATGAGCAGTTCTTC.